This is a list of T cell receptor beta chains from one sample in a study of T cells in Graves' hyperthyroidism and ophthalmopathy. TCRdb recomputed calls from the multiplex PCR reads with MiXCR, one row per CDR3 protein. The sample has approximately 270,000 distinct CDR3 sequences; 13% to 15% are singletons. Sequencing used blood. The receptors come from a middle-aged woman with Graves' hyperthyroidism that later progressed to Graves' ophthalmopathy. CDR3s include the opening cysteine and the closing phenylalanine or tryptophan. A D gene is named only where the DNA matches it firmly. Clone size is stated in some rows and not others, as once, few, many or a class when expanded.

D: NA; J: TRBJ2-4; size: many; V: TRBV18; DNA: TGTGCCAGCTCACCACCAAGGTGGAGGAACCACACTCAAGCCAAAAACATTCAGTACTTC; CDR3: CASSPPRWRNHTQAKNIQYF
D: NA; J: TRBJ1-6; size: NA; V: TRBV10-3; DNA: TGTGCCATCAGTGTAGGGTCAGGGAATGCCCTCCACTTT; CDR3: CAISVGSGNALHF
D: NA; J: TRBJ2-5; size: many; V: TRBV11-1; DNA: TGTGCCAGCAGCCTCGCCGGGGCGGGCAGGGAGACCCAGTACTTC; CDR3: CASSLAGAGRETQYF
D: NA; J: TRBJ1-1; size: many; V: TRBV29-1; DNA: TGCAGCGTTGAAGATCGGGGAAGGAAAGGGGGCACTGAAGCTTTCTTT; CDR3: CSVEDRGRKGGTEAFF
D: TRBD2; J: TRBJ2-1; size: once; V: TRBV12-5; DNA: TGTGCTAGTGGTCCTGGGACTAGCGGGAAAAATGAGCAGTTCTTC; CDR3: CASGPGTSGKNEQFF
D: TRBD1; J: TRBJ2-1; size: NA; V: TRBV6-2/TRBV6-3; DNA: TGTGCCAGCAGACAACAGGGGCGCCTTCTCCATGAGCAGTTCTTC; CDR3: CASRQQGRLLHEQFF
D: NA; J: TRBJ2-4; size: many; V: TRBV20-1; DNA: TGCAGTGCTAGACATCGGGGCCAGGAAAACAAAAACATTCAGTACTTC; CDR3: CSARHRGQENKNIQYF
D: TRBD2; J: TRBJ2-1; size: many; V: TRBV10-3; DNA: TGTGCCACCAAGGGAGTAGCGGGATACAATGAGCAGTTCTTC; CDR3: CATKGVAGYNEQFF
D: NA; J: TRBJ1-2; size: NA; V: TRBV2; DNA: TGTGCCAGCAGCCAAGAAGGGGGTATTGGGTATGGCTACACCTTC; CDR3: CASSQEGGIGYGYTF
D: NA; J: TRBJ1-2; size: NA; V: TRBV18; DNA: TGTGCCAGCTCACCACCCGGGTGGTGGGGGAAGCCCAACTATGGCTACACCTTC; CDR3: CASSPPGWWGKPNYGYTF
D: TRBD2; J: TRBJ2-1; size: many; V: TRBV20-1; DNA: TGCAGTGCCACACCGGGACTACGTAAAAACAATGAGCAGTTCTTC; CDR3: CSATPGLRKNNEQFF
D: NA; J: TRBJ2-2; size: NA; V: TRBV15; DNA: TGTGCCACCAGCAGACGCCGGGACGGCGCCGGGGAGCTGTTTTTT; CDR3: CATSRRRDGAGELFF
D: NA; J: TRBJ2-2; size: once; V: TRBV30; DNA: TGTGCCTGGAGCGGCAGCAGGGGCGGGGCCGGGGAGCTGTTTTTT; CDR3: CAWSGSRGGAGELFF
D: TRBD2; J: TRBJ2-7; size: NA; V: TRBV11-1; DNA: TGTGCCAGCAGCTGGGGGACTAGCGGGAAGGAGCAGTACTTC; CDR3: CASSWGTSGKEQYF
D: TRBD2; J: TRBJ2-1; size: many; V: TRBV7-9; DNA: TGTGCCAGCAGCGTGACTAGCGGGAGGTTAAATGAGCAGTTCTTC; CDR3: CASSVTSGRLNEQFF
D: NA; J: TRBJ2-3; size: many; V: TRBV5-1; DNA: TGCGCCAGCAACGTCGGAGGATTCACAGATACGCAGTATTTT; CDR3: CASNVGGFTDTQYF
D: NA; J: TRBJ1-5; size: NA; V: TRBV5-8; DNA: TGTGCCAGCAGCTTATTGACCCAGCCCCAGCATTTT; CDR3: CASSLLTQPQHF
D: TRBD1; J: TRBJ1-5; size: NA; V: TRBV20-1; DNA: TGCAGTGCGAGAGACAGGGGTCGCAATCAGCCCCAGCATTTT; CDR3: CSARDRGRNQPQHF
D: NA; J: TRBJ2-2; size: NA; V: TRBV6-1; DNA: TGTGCCAGCAGCCAATACAGGAGTTCCGGGGAGCTGTTTTTT; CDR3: CASSQYRSSGELFF
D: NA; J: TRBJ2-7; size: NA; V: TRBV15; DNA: TGTGCCACCAGCAGAGGGCAGGGGACTCAGGCCCACGAGCAGTACTTC; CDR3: CATSRGQGTQAHEQYF
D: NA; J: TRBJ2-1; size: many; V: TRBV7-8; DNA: TGTGCCAGCAGCTCCAGGGTGAGGACCTACAATGAGCAGTTCTTC; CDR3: CASSSRVRTYNEQFF
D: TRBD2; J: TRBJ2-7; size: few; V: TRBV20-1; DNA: TGCAGTGCTAATAGCGGGAAAGGTTACGAGCAGTACTTC; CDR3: CSANSGKGYEQYF
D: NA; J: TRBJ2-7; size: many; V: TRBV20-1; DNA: TGCAGTGCACCTGCGGAGAAGAATTACTACGAGCAGTACTTC; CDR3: CSAPAEKNYYEQYF
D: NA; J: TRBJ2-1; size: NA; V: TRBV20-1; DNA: TGCAGTGCTAGAGAATCTAGTATTGTAGGTGAGCAGTTCTTC; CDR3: CSARESSIVGEQFF
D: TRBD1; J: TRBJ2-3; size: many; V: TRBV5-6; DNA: TGTGCCAGCAGCTTTAACGCCGGGACAGGGGCCGATACGCAGTATTTT; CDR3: CASSFNAGTGADTQYF
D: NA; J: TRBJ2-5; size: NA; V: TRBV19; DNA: TGTGCCAGTAGTTCCAGCGCAAGTCGAGAGACCCAGTACTTC; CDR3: CASSSSASRETQYF
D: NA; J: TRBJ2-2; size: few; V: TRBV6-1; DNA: TGTGCCAGCAGTTCCGGCAGTCGATACGGGGAGCTGTTTTTT; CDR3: CASSSGSRYGELFF
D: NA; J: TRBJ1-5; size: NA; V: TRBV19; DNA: TGTGCCAGTAAACAGCCAACCTATAGCAATCAGCCCCAGCATTTT; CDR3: CASKQPTYSNQPQHF
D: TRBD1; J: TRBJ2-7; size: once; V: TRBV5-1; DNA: TGCGCCAGCAGCCCGGGACAGGGGGCCGAGCAGTACTTC; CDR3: CASSPGQGAEQYF
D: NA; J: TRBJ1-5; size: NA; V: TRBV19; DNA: TGTGCCAGTAGTATAAAAACAGGGAACAATCAGCCCCAGCATTTT; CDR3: CASSIKTGNNQPQHF
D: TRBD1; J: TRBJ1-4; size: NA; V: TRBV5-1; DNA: TGCGCCAGCAGCTCAATTCCCGGGACAGGGAATGAAAAACTGTTTTTT; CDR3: CASSSIPGTGNEKLFF
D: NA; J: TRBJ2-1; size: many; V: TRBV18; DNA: TGTGCCAGCTCACTGACAGGAGGAGAGTACAATGAGCAGTTCTTC; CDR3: CASSLTGGEYNEQFF
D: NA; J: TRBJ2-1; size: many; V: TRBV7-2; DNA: TGTGCCAGCAGCTTAGATCCAGTCGCGCCTTACAATGAGCAGTTCTTC; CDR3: CASSLDPVAPYNEQFF
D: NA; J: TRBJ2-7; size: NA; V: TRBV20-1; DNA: TGCAGTGCTAGAGGGGGGAGTAGCGTGGGCGAGCAGTACTTC; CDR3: CSARGGSSVGEQYF
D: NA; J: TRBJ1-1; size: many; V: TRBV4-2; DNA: TGTGCCAGCAGCCAAGATGCTGGAGGGAGCACTGAAGCTTTCTTT; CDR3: CASSQDAGGSTEAFF
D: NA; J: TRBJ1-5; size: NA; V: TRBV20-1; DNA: TGCAGTGCTAGAGATCTTACTTCGGCGGGAAATCAGCCCCAGCATTTT; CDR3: CSARDLTSAGNQPQHF
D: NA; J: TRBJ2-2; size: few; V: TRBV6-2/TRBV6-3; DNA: TGTGCCAGCAGTTACTCGATCCAGATAAACACCGGGGAGCTGTTTTTT; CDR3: CASSYSIQINTGELFF
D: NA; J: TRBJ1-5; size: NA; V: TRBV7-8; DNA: TGTGCCAGCAGCTTAGGGGCTGGCAATCAGCCCCAGCATTTT; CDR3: CASSLGAGNQPQHF
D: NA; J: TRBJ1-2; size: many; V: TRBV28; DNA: TGTGCCAGCAGTTCCCCTCCCGGAGACTATGGCTACACCTTC; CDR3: CASSSPPGDYGYTF
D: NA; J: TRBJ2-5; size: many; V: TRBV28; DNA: TGTGCCAGCAGTCTTCTCCCGAGGGAGACCCAGTACTTC; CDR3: CASSLLPRETQYF
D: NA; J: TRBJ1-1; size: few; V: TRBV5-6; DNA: TGTGCCAGCAGCCTGGTGGGGACGAACACTGAAGCTTTCTTT; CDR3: CASSLVGTNTEAFF
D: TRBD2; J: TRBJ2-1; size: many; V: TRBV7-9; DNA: TGTGCCAGCAGCCGGAGAAAGGGAGGGAGTCTCGATGAGCAGTTCTTC; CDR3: CASSRRKGGSLDEQFF
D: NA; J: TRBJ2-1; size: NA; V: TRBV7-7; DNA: TGTGCTAGCAGCTCTTCCGACGGGAATGAGCAGTTCTTC; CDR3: CASSSSDGNEQFF
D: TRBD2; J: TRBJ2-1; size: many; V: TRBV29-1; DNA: TGCAGCGTGAGGGGGTCTAGCGGGACTTACAATGAGCAGTTCTTC; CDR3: CSVRGSSGTYNEQFF
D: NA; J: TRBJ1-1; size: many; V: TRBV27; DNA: TGTGCCAGCAGATCTTACCTCAGAGACACTGAAGCTTTCTTT; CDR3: CASRSYLRDTEAFF
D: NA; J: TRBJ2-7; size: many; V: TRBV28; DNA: TGTGCCAGCAGCGACGCCGAGCAGTACTTC; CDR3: CASSDAEQYF
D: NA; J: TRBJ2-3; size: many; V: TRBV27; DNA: TGTGCCAGCAGTTTACGAGGGAGCGCGCAGTATTTT; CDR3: CASSLRGSAQYF
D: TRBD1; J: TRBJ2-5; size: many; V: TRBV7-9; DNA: TGTGCCAGCAGCTTGGCGGACAGGGGATGGGAGACCCAGTACTTC; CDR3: CASSLADRGWETQYF
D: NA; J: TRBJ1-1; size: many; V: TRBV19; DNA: TGTGCCAGTGGCTTCAGGGTTACTGAAGCTTTCTTT; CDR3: CASGFRVTEAFF
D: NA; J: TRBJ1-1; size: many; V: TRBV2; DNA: TGTGCCAGCAGCAAACAGGGATACACTGAAGCTTTCTTT; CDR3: CASSKQGYTEAFF
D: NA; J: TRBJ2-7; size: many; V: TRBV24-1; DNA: TGTGCCACTGGTGGGGGCAGGAGGTCCTACGAGCAGTACTTC; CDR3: CATGGGRRSYEQYF
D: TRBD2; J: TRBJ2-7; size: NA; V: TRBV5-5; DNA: TGTGCCAGCAGCTTGGTGTTAGCGGGAGGTATTTACGAGCAGTACTTC; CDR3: CASSLVLAGGIYEQYF
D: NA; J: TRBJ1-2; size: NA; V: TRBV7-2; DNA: TGTGCCAGCAGCAAAACCCAGGGAGGGTATGGCTACACCTTC; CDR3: CASSKTQGGYGYTF
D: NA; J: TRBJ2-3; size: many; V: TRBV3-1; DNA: TGTGCCAGCAGCCAAGAGAGTCGGTACCCCACAGATACGCAGTATTTT; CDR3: CASSQESRYPTDTQYF